This T cell receptor beta chain was retrieved from a study of cytomegalovirus exposure and HLA in healthy donors. Trimming took 2 bases from V and 2 from J, leaving 10 bases between them. Germline loops: CDR1 MNHNS, CDR2 SASEGT. The CDR3 totals 16 residues. The assay was immunoSEQ multiplex PCR, and TCRdb's table has in-frame clones only and misses some. The table has a few hundred thousand clones, roughly 84% seen once; the top ten hold more than 12%. The specimen sequenced was PBMCs. The TCR originated in a woman in her 30s in good health and CMV-seropositive. This chain uses TRBV6-1 with TRBJ2-6; weak D call: TRBD1 (5 bases). The CDR3 spells CASSEPSGTGANVLTF. CDR3 in DNA: TGTGCCAGCAGTGAACCGTCAGGGACTGGGGCCAACGTCCTGACTTTC.